A selection of T cell receptor beta chains follows, all from one sample in a study of OX40 agonist ivuxolimab in advanced cancers. Repertoires were generated with immunoSEQ multiplex PCR, while TCRdb's copy carries only in-frame clones and drops some. This sample has over 100,000 clones; roughly nine tenths occur once, and the top ten carry less than 1.1%. The material was CD4+ or CD8+ T cells sorted from blood, obtained in a trial of the OX40 agonist ivuxolimab. These receptors were obtained from an adult with an advanced solid tumor such as melanoma, head and neck, liver or kidney cancer. CDR3s leave out the opening cysteine and the closing phenylalanine or tryptophan. Each record gives: V gene, CDR3 protein.

TRBV6-5 | ASTSTGAPLNEQY
TRBV28 | ASSADYPNEQF
TRBV4-3 | ASSLTQGDQPQH
TRBV30 | ATLYSDNEQF
TRBV19 | ASSIGRRDYGYT
TRBV2 | ASSEMEGTYNSPLH
TRBV7-2 | ASSLDGYGTLTYEQY
TRBV4-1 | ASSQEGGVKNIQY
TRBV10-3 | AISSGSYEQY
TRBV7-3 | ASSLTGVDSPLH
TRBV28 | ASSFSDLPQH
TRBV4-1 | ASSQVEGARQPQH
TRBV7-2 | ASSYRGQGDSPLH
TRBV7-9 | ASSLGWGYT
TRBV18 | ASSPRGGDRGNEAF
TRBV5-4 | ASSFEGKAEAF
TRBV28 | ASTQSGGGGGGTEAF
TRBV11-2 | ASSQAGGSTDTQY
TRBV2 | ASSGGRDYGYT
TRBV5-1 | ASSLEGLAGYPYEQY
TRBV18 | ASSPPLTDTQY
TRBV6-4 | ASSHTASGPADTQY
TRBV18 | ASSPANPGSTIY
TRBV5-1 | ASSLGGAGYREQY
TRBV19 | ASSDRDRVNEQY
TRBV7-9 | ASSLSLSDNEQF
TRBV30 | AWGAGGDYGYT
TRBV9 | ASSVSPGSLGEQF
TRBV7-6 | ASSLRDRGTYEQY
TRBV5-1 | ASSSTGDYGQPQH
TRBV6-5 | ASSLTGGNTEAF
TRBV6-5 | ASSPRTDSYEQY
TRBV28 | ASSSGQGSEKLF
TRBV10-3 | AISWGTVGEQY
TRBV7-2 | ASSGMDSNYEQY
TRBV10-3 | AISLRQNYNEQF
TRBV7-2 | ASSLMQGRTTDTQY
TRBV29-1 | SVEGRPGTDTQY
TRBV2 | ASSVSGADTQY
TRBV27 | ASSYGTSGRAIPLEQY
TRBV4-1 | ASSQASGSDNEQF
TRBV6-5 | ASSYGTASSYEQY
TRBV19 | ASSPRTVNYGYT
TRBV6-6 | ASRVSSYEQY
TRBV28 | ASSRDGYEQY
TRBV28 | ASSKNDRADSGNTIY
TRBV27 | ASSYGVLGDQPQH
TRBV7-9 | ASSLLGDSNQPQH
TRBV6-5 | ASSYDLIGYGYT
TRBV25-1 | ASSSAGLSYEQY
TRBV6-6 | ASSYGGSYEQY
TRBV28 | ASSLPTGGIY
TRBV28 | ASTVAGPLGGTNEKLF
TRBV28 | ASSLYPPTGGYT
TRBV6-5 | ASSYSKLPGPYGYT
TRBV7-3 | ASSKREGRSTDTQY
TRBV10-3 | AISGTGGPRLSTDTQY
TRBV19 | ASSLLQGSGEKLF
TRBV19 | ASSPTSGRAIGELF
TRBV19 | ASTPSPGQVSYEQY